This is a list of T cell receptor beta chains from one sample in a study of T-cell memory formation after mild COVID-19. MiXCR was run by TCRdb on the 5' RACE reads, yielding one entry per CDR3 protein. The sample lists about 49,000 distinct CDR3 sequences, over 6.5% occurring once. Sequencing was performed on PBMCs or a T cell subset sorted from them (not recorded which). The receptors stem from a man between 18 and 35 years old who had mild COVID-19 (a few samples of this study predate the infection). Cell type and time point are not known. Both conserved end residues are trimmed from each CDR3.

J	V	CDR3
TRBJ1-2	TRBV4-3	ASSPYGVSKANYGYT
TRBJ2-3	TRBV24-1	ATSDRITDTQY
TRBJ2-1	TRBV5-1	ASSLMAGGNEQF
TRBJ1-1	TRBV7-9	ASSGNEAF
TRBJ2-3	TRBV20-1	SAPSSLAGDTQY
TRBJ2-5	TRBV4-1	ASSPSPTRGQETQY
TRBJ2-5	TRBV5-1	ASSLEVKETQY
TRBJ2-1	TRBV12-3/TRBV12-4	ASIEGQENNEQF
TRBJ2-3	TRBV7-2	ASSSQGQGVDTQY
TRBJ1-2	TRBV18	ASSPPAQGSGYT
TRBJ1-5	TRBV27	ASSLLGSEQPQH
TRBJ2-7	TRBV7-9	ASSVSYEQY
TRBJ1-6	TRBV12-3/TRBV12-4	ASRQGSYNSPLH
TRBJ2-1	TRBV7-3	ASSLRGQGTHNEQF
TRBJ2-3	TRBV5-1	ASSLVPGQGDTQY
TRBJ1-1	TRBV20-1	SASKELTEAF
TRBJ2-1	TRBV7-6	ASTRGGSANNEQF
TRBJ1-5	TRBV2	ASTRGVNQPQH
TRBJ2-1	TRBV7-3	ASSLTGRGGHNEQF
TRBJ2-3	TRBV2	ASTKRIQSSTDTQY
TRBJ1-1	TRBV11-3	ASSLRWNTEAF
TRBJ2-3	TRBV5-1	ASSLQGTVGTDTQY
TRBJ2-2	TRBV4-3	ASRKGGGDRRELF
TRBJ2-5	TRBV7-9	ASSSGAGYVETQY
TRBJ1-2	TRBV7-2	ASSPSAGVGYT
TRBJ2-7	TRBV7-2	ASSSKFGSSSYEQY
TRBJ2-3	TRBV12-3/TRBV12-4	ASSSPSGGAPDTQY
TRBJ1-1	TRBV20-1	SASAGGEAF
TRBJ2-5	TRBV23-1	ASSQSGLRMDRGRETQY
TRBJ2-2	TRBV6-5	ASTPAGTNTGELF
TRBJ2-6	TRBV7-2	ASSPPGANVLT
TRBJ2-3	TRBV11-2	ASSFLLAAPGDTQY
TRBJ1-5	TRBV6-2/TRBV6-3	ASSRGQGNQPQH
TRBJ2-7	TRBV12-3/TRBV12-4	ASSSKQGGLVYEQY
TRBJ1-3	TRBV10-3	AITGNSGNTIY
TRBJ1-2	TRBV7-3	ASSPSWGSTVHGYT
TRBJ2-3	TRBV20-1	SARDAVGADTQY
TRBJ1-5	TRBV5-1	ASSGARQPQH
TRBJ2-3	TRBV29-1	SVEGTGREDTQY
TRBJ1-5	TRBV5-1	ASSASGGNQPQH
TRBJ2-7	TRBV12-3/TRBV12-4	ASSLRALAYEQY
TRBJ2-2	TRBV6-6	ASESGGATGELF
TRBJ2-2	TRBV6-1	ASSERVGQGGPGELF
TRBJ1-6	TRBV5-1	ASSLGQGKGNSPLH
TRBJ2-3	TRBV5-1	ASSSWDTDTQY
TRBJ2-1	TRBV7-3	ASSSGLYNEQF
TRBJ1-1	TRBV7-9	ASTRVDTEAF
TRBJ2-1	TRBV6-2/TRBV6-3	ASTYRGYNEQF
TRBJ2-3	TRBV24-1	ATSDATDSTDTQY
TRBJ1-4	TRBV3-1	ASSPQGPSLF
TRBJ1-1	TRBV5-1	ASSSRGQGDTEAF